This T cell receptor (beta chain) appears in the sequencing data of a study of control samples from healthy donors and cancer patients. This CDR3 is 16 amino acids long. Trimming took 5 bases from V and 2 from J; bases not matched to a gene: 6. CDR1 is SGHTA and CDR2 is FQGNSA in the germline V gene. Profiled with immunoSEQ multiplex PCR; TCRdb holds only in-frame clones, not every one. Counted here are around 130,000 clones, roughly 90% occurring once; the ten biggest clones make up 40%. The sequence was obtained from a man aged 50 to 60 in good health. The chain joins TRBV7-2 to TRBJ1-6; 7 positions match TRBD1. The sequencing input was blood. The CDR3 is CASSPQGTAYNSPLHF. The CDR3 nucleotides are TGTGCCAGCAGCCCACAGGGGACCGCCTATAATTCACCCCTCCACTTT.